This T cell receptor beta chain came from a study of blood T cells in healthy people across ages. Germline lookup yields CDR1 SEHNR and CDR2 FQNEAQ (reference sequence). Ends included, the CDR3 has 14 residues. Then a second PCR, running about 6 to 12 cycles, was carried out with a sample-barcoded 5' primer and a J-beta primer mix. A single record per CDR3 protein comes from TCRdb applying MiXCR to the 5' RACE reads. The table has some 640,000 distinct CDR3 sequences, 25% to 35% seen once. This clonotype was seen only once. Because it lacks the conserved phenylalanine or tryptophan at the end, this CDR3 is likely a read error. It is unclear where the CDR3 begins or ends on the DNA, so no DNA is shown, and the CDR3 is as TCRdb lists it.

The gene calls are TRBV7-9 and TRBJ2-5; the table assigns TRBD1, which was not confirmed against the DNA. This receptor was identified in a woman of 80 years or more in good health. Sequencing input: blood. The chain's CDR3 is CASSWDSDGYTFGS.